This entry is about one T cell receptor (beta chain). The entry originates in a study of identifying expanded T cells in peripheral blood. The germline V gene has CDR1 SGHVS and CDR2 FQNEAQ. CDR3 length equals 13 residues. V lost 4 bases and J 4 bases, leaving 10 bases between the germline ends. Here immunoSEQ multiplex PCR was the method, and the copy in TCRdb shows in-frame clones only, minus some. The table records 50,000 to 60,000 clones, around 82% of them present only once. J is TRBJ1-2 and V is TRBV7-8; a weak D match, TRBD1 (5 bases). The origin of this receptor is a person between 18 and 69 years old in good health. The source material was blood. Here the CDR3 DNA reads TGTGCCAGCAGCTCCCGGGACTTCTATGGCTACACCTTC. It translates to CASSSRDFYGYTF.